This T cell receptor (beta chain) was captured by sequencing in a study of blood T cell repertoires in COVID-19. About the study: Samples of COVID-19 (acute and convalescent) were obtained from the United States, Italy and Spain.

Repertoires were generated with immunoSEQ multiplex PCR, while TCRdb's copy carries only in-frame clones and drops some. In the table there are fewer than 200,000 clones, about 85% of which are singletons. Trimming pared 11 bases from V and 5 bases from J, leaving 16 bases between. The CDR3 length is 13 residues. The receptor was derived from a man aged 55 to 70 who had recovered from COVID-19. The genes are TRBV12-3 or TRBV12-4 and TRBJ2-1; the D gene is possibly TRBD1 (7 bases). Source material: peripheral blood. CDR3 in DNA: TGTGCCGGAAGACAGGGAGGCCACAATGAGCAGTTCTTC. This codes for CAGRQGGHNEQFF.